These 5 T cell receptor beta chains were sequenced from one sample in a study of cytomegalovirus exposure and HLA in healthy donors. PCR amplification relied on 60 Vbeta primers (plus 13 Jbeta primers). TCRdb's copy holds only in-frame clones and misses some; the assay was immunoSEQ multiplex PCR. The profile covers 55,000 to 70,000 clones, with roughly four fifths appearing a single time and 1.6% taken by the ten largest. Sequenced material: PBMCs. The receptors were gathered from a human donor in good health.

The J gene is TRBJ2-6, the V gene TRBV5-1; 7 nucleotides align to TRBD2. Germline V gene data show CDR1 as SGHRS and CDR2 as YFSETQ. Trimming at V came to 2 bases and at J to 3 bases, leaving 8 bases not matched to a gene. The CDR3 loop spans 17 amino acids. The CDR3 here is CASSLGPGGSGANVLTF. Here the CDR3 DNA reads TGCGCCAGCAGCTTAGGGCCGGGGGGTAGTGGGGCCAACGTCCTGACTTTC. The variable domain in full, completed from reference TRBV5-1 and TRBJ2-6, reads KAGVTQTPRYLIKTRGQQVTLSCSPISGHRSVSWYQQTPGQGLQFLFEYFSETQRNKGNFPGRFSGRQFSNSRSEMNVSTLELGDSALYLCASSLGPGGSGANVLTFGAGSRLTVL.

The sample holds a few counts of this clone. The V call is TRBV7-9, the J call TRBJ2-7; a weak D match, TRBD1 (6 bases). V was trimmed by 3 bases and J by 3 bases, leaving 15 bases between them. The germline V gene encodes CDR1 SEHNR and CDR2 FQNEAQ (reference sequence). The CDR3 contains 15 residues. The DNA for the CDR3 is TGTGCCAGCAGCTTCGGACAGAGCAAGATCTACGAGCAGTACTTC. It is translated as CASSFGQSKIYEQYF.

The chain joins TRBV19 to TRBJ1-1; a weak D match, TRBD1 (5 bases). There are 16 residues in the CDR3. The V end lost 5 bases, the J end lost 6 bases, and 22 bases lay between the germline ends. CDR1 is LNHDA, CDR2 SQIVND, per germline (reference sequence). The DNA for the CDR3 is TGTGCCAGTAGTCTCGGGGGACGCTCATATGTCGCTGAAGCTTTCTTT. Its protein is CASSLGGRSYVAEAFF.

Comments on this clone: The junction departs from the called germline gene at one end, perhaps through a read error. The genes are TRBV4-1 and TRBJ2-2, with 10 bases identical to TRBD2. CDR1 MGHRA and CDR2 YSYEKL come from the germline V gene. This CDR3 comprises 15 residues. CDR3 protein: CASSQGLAKTGELFF. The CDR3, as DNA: TGCGCCAGCAGCCAGGGACTAGCGAAAACCGGGGAGCTGTTTTTT.

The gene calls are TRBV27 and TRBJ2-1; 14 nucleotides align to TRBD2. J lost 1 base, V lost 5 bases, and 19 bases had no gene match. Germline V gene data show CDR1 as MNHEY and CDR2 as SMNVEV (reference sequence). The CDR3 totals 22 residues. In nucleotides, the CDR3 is TGTGCCAGCAGTCCTATGCCCCTACGACTAGCGGGGGGGCAAAGATCCTACAATGAGCAGTTCTTC. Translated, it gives CASSPMPLRLAGGQRSYNEQFF.